These T cell receptor beta chains were read from a single sample in a study of cytomegalovirus exposure and HLA in healthy donors. Produced via immunoSEQ multiplex PCR; TCRdb's table is partial and in-frame only. The repertoire holds about 98,000 clones, with 87% as singletons. The sample was PBMCs. All receptors come from a man aged 18 to 30 in good health and CMV-seropositive. Each CDR3 is given with its conserved first and last residue. D genes are given only for firm matches. Clone sizes are given selectively: once, few, many, or a class where the clone is expanded.

clone size	V gene	D gene	CDR3 length	J gene	CDR3 protein	CDR3 DNA
NA	TRBV2	TRBD1	13	TRBJ1-1	CASKDRASTEAFF	TGTGCCAGCAAGGACAGGGCCAGCACTGAAGCTTTCTTT
NA	TRBV27	TRBD1	14	TRBJ2-7	CASSAGQGPYEQYF	TGTGCCAGCAGTGCGGGACAGGGACCCTACGAGCAGTACTTC
NA	TRBV29-1	TRBD2	16	TRBJ2-1	CSVSPPGLAGYNEQFF	TGCAGCGTTTCCCCTCCGGGACTAGCGGGATACAATGAGCAGTTCTTC
once	TRBV19	NA	12	TRBJ1-1	CASSRGFSEAFF	TGTGCCAGTAGTCGCGGGTTTAGTGAAGCTTTCTTT
NA	TRBV4-3	NA	18	TRBJ2-3	CASSQDGQRGYGTDTQYF	TGCGCCAGCAGCCAAGATGGGCAGAGGGGGTACGGCACAGATACGCAGTATTTT
NA	TRBV5-1	TRBD1	16	TRBJ2-7	CASSLGGGTGFDEQYF	TGCGCCAGCAGCTTGGGGGGTGGGACAGGGTTCGACGAGCAGTACTTC
NA	TRBV7-9	TRBD1	17	TRBJ2-3	CASSLVMSGGRTDTQYF	TGTGCCAGCAGCTTAGTGATGTCAGGGGGACGCACAGATACGCAGTATTTT
NA	TRBV18	TRBD1	15	TRBJ1-2	CASSPRGQGVYGYTF	TGTGCCAGCTCACCACGCGGGCAGGGGGTATATGGCTACACCTTC
NA	TRBV5-1	TRBD2	15	TRBJ2-3	CASSDPSGGPDTQYF	TGCGCCAGCAGCGACCCTAGCGGGGGCCCAGATACGCAGTATTTT
NA	TRBV27	TRBD1	15	TRBJ2-7	CASSPSGQPASEQYF	TGTGCCAGCAGTCCGTCGGGACAGCCTGCGAGCGAGCAGTACTTC
NA	TRBV9	NA	17	TRBJ1-2	CASSVASSGQTNYGYTF	TGTGCCAGCAGCGTAGCTAGCTCGGGACAAACTAACTATGGCTACACCTTC
NA	TRBV27	NA	15	TRBJ2-7	CASSTSPGANYEQYF	TGTGCCAGCTCCACAAGCCCGGGAGCCAACTACGAGCAGTACTTC
NA	TRBV18	NA	15	TRBJ2-2	CASSPRQANTGELFF	TGTGCCAGCTCACCCCGACAGGCCAACACCGGGGAGCTGTTTTTT
NA	TRBV9	NA	15	TRBJ1-1	CASSVGDIGDTEAFF	TGTGCCAGCAGCGTAGGGGACATCGGGGACACTGAAGCTTTCTTT
NA	TRBV6-1	TRBD1	16	TRBJ1-1	CASSGTGTGRNTEAFF	TGTGCCAGCAGTGGAACCGGGACAGGGAGAAACACTGAAGCTTTCTTT
NA	TRBV15	TRBD2	14	TRBJ2-1	CATSPSGSYNEQFF	TGTGCCACCAGCCCTAGCGGGAGCTACAATGAGCAGTTCTTC
NA	TRBV28	NA	14	TRBJ2-5	CASSFGGVGETQYF	TGTGCCAGCAGTTTCGGAGGGGTCGGAGAGACCCAGTACTTC
NA	TRBV7-3	NA	15	TRBJ2-2	CASSPTEHMTGELFF	TGTGCCAGCAGCCCCACCGAGCATATGACCGGGGAGCTGTTTTTT
NA	TRBV5-4	TRBD2	14	TRBJ2-1	CASSLGLAGNEQFF	TGTGCCAGCAGCTTGGGACTAGCGGGAAACGAGCAGTTCTTC
NA	TRBV9	TRBD2	14	TRBJ2-1	CASSGTTDYNEQFF	TGTGCCAGCAGTGGGACTACTGACTACAATGAGCAGTTCTTC
NA	TRBV5-4	NA	12	TRBJ2-7	CASSLGTYEQYF	TGTGCCAGCAGCTTGGGTACCTACGAGCAGTACTTC
NA	TRBV5-1	NA	18	TRBJ2-6	CASSPNLRYSSGANVLTF	TGCGCCAGCAGCCCAAATCTCCGATATAGCTCTGGGGCCAACGTCCTGACTTTC
NA	TRBV10-3	NA	15	TRBJ1-4	CAISPGQDSTEKLFF	TGTGCCATCAGCCCGGGACAAGACTCGACGGAAAAACTGTTTTTT
NA	TRBV12-2	NA	19	TRBJ2-7	CASRLALVPTPGGCDEQYF	TGTGCAAGTCGCTTAGCGCTGGTCCCAACCCCAGGGGGCTGCGACGAGCAGTACTTC
NA	TRBV7-8	TRBD1	13	TRBJ2-7	CASSFVRGHEQYF	TGTGCCAGCAGCTTTGTCAGGGGGCACGAGCAGTACTTC
NA	TRBV2	NA	14	TRBJ2-7	CASSKEDSSYEQYF	TGTGCCAGCAGTAAGGAGGACAGCTCCTACGAGCAGTACTTC
NA	TRBV6-6	TRBD1	14	TRBJ2-7	CASNPTGEGYEQYF	TGTGCCAGCAACCCGACAGGGGAAGGATACGAGCAGTACTTC
NA	TRBV2	TRBD2	14	TRBJ2-3	CASRVAGFTDTQYF	TGTGCCAGCAGAGTAGCGGGCTTCACAGATACGCAGTATTTT
few	TRBV5-4	TRBD1	14	TRBJ1-2	CASSTGQGPYGYTF	TGTGCCAGCAGCACAGGACAGGGCCCCTATGGCTACACCTTC
NA	TRBV4-3	NA	16	TRBJ1-4	CASSLEFRIGGEKLFF	TGCGCCAGCAGCCTAGAATTTAGGATAGGAGGGGAAAAACTGTTTTTT
NA	TRBV2	NA	15	TRBJ1-6	CASIIQESTNSPLHF	TGTGCCAGCATTATACAGGAGTCGACTAATTCACCCCTCCACTTT
few	TRBV7-2	NA	13	TRBJ1-5	CASSLDYNQPQHF	TGTGCCAGCAGCTTGGACTACAATCAGCCCCAGCATTTT
NA	TRBV27	NA	16	TRBJ2-3	CASSLWSITSTDTQYF	TGTGCCAGCAGTTTATGGAGCATAACTAGCACAGATACGCAGTATTTT
NA	TRBV2	TRBD2	14	TRBJ2-1	CASSEGLAGERRFF	TGTGCCAGCAGTGAAGGACTAGCGGGAGAACGGCGGTTCTTC
once	TRBV4-3	NA	14	TRBJ2-7	CASSQAGALYEQYF	TGCGCCAGCAGCCAAGCAGGGGCCCTATACGAGCAGTACTTC
NA	TRBV4-3	TRBD2	16	TRBJ2-3	CASSQDATSLLNTQYF	TGCGCCAGCAGCCAAGACGCGACTAGCCTGCTGAATACGCAGTATTTT
NA	TRBV19	TRBD2	16	TRBJ2-1	CASTITLAGVNNEQFF	TGTGCCAGTACAATAACCCTAGCGGGAGTTAACAATGAGCAGTTCTTC
NA	TRBV13	TRBD1	16	TRBJ1-1	CASSLAPGQGNTEAFF	TGTGCCAGCAGCTTAGCCCCCGGACAGGGGAACACTGAAGCTTTCTTT
NA	TRBV18	NA	14	TRBJ1-5	CASSSTGPGQPQHF	TGTGCCAGCTCATCCACAGGGCCGGGTCAGCCCCAGCATTTT
NA	TRBV13	NA	14	TRBJ1-2	CASSLESGFYGYTF	TGTGCCAGCAGCTTAGAATCAGGGTTCTATGGCTACACCTTC
NA	TRBV18	NA	16	TRBJ1-1	CASSPNTGGANTEAFF	TGTGCCAGCTCACCTAACACCGGTGGGGCGAACACTGAAGCTTTCTTT
NA	TRBV27	TRBD2	14	TRBJ2-7	CASRIAGGSYEQYF	TGTGCCAGCAGGATAGCGGGAGGTTCCTACGAGCAGTACTTC
NA	TRBV14	NA	16	TRBJ1-1	CASSQRLRGWDTEAFF	TGTGCCAGCAGCCAACGGCTAAGGGGTTGGGACACTGAAGCTTTCTTT
NA	TRBV23-1	TRBD1	17	TRBJ1-3	CASTPGQAFLPGNTIYF	TGCGCCAGCACCCCGGGACAGGCGTTTCTTCCTGGAAACACCATATATTTT
once	TRBV27	NA	13	TRBJ1-1	CASRDTLNTEAFF	TGTGCCAGCAGGGACACATTGAACACTGAAGCTTTCTTT